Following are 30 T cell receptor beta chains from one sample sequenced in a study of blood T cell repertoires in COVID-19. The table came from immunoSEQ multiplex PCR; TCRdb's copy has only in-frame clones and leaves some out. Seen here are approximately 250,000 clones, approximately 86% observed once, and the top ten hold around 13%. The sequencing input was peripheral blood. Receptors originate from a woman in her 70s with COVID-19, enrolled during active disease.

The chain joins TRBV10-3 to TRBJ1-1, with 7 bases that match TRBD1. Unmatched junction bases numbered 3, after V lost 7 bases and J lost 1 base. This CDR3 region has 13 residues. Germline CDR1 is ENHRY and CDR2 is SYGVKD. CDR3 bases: TGTGCCATCATGGACAGGAAGAACACTGAAGCTTTCTTT. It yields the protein CAIMDRKNTEAFF.

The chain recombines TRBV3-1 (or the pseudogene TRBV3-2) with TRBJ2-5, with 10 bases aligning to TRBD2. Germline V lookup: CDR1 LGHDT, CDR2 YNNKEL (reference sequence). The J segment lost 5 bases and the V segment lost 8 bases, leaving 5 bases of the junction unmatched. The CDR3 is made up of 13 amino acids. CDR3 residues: CASGALAGETQYF. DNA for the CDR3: TGTGCCAGCGGAGCACTAGCGGGGGAGACCCAGTACTTC.

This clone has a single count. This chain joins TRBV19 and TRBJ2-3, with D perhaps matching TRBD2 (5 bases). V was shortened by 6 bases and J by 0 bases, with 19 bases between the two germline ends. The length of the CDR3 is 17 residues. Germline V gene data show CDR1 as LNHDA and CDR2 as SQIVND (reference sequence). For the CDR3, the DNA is TGTGCCAGTAGAGGAGGAGGAAGCTCGATTAGCACAGATACGCAGTATTTT. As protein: CASRGGGSSISTDTQYF.

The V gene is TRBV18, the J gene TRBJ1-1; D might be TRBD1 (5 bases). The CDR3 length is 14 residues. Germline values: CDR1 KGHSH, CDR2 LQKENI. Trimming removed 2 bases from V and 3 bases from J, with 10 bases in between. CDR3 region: CASSPLGGDTEAFF. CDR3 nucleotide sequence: TGTGCCAGCTCACCATTGGGAGGGGACACTGAAGCTTTCTTT.

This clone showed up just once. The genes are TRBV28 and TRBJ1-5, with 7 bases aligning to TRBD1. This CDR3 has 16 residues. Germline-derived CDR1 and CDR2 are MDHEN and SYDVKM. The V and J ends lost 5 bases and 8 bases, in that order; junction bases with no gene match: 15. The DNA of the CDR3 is TGTGCCAGCAGTAAACCCGGCTTACAGGGGTTTGAGCCCCAGCATTTT. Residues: CASSKPGLQGFEPQHF. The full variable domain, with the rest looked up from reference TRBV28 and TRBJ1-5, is DVKVTQSSRYLVKRTGEKVFLECVQDMDHENMFWYRQDPGLGLRLIYFSYDVKMKEKGDIPEGYSVSREKKERFSLILESASTNQTSMYLCASSKPGLQGFEPQHFGDGTRLSIL.

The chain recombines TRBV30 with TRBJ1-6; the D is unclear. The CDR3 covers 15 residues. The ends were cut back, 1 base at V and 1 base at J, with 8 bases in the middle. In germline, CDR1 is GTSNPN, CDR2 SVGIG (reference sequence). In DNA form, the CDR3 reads TGTGCCTGGAGTGAGGCAGGTTCCTATAATTCACCCCTCCACTTT. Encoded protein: CAWSEAGSYNSPLHF. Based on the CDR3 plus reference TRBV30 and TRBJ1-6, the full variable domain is SQTIHQWPATLVQPVGSPLSLECTVEGTSNPNLYWYRQAAGRGLQLLFYSVGIGQISSEVPQNLSASRPQDRQFILSSKKLLLSDSGFYLCAWSEAGSYNSPLHFGNGTRLTVT.

The CDR3 DNA follows: TGTGCCAGCAACCGACTAGCGGGGGGGCCGACAGATACGCAGTATTTT. Amino acid sequence: CASNRLAGGPTDTQYF. The rearrangement joins TRBV5-6 to TRBJ2-3; 14 bases line up with TRBD2. The CDR3 totals 16 residues. J gave up 3 bases and V 6 bases, and 6 bases lay outside the gene matches. Per the germline V gene, CDR1 is SGHDT and CDR2 is YYEEEE.

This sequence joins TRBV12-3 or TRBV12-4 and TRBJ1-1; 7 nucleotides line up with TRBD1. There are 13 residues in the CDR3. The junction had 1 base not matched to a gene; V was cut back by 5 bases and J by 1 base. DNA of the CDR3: TGTGCCAGCAGTCGGACAGGGAACACTGAAGCTTTCTTT. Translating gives CASSRTGNTEAFF.

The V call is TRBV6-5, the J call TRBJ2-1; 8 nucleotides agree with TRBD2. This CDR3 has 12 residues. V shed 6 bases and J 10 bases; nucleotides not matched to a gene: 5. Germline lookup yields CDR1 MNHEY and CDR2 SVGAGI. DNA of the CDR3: TGTGCCAGCAGGGGGTCTAGCGGGGAGCAGTTCTTC. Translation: CASRGSSGEQFF.

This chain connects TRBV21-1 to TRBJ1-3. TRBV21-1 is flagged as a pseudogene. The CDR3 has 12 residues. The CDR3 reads CARGGSGNTIYF. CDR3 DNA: TGTGCCAGGGGGGGTTCAGGAAACACCATATATTTT.

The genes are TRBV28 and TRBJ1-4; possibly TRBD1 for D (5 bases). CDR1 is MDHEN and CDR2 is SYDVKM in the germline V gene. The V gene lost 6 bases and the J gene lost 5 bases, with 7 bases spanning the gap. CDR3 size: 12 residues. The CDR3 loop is CASRGRNEKLFF. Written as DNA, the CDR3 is TGTGCCAGCAGGGGGCGAAATGAAAAACTGTTTTTT.

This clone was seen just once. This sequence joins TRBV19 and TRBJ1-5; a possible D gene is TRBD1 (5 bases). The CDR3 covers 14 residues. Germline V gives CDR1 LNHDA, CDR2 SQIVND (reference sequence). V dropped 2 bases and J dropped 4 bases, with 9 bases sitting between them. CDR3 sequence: CASSILGGNQPQHF. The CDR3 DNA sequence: TGTGCCAGTAGTATACTTGGGGGGAATCAGCCCCAGCATTTT.

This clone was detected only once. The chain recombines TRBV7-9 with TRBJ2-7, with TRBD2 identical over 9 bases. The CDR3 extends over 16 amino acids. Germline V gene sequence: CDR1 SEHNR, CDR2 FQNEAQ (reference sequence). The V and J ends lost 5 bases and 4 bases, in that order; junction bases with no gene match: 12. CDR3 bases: TGTGCCAGCAGCCACGGGGCGGGGGGGCGTTATTACGAGCAGTACTTC. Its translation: CASSHGAGGRYYEQYF. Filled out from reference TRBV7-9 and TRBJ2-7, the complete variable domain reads DTGVSQNPRHKITKRGQNVTFRCDPISEHNRLYWYRQTLGQGPEFLTYFQNEAQLEKSRLLSDRFSAERPKGSFSTLEIQRTEQGDSAMYLCASSHGAGGRYYEQYFGPGTRLTVT.

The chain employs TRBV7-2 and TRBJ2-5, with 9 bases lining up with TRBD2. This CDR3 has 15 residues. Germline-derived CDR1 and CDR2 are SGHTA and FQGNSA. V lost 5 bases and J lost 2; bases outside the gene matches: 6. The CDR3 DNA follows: TGTGCCAGCAGCCTTAGCGGGGGCCCTCAAGAGACCCAGTACTTC. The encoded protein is CASSLSGGPQETQYF.

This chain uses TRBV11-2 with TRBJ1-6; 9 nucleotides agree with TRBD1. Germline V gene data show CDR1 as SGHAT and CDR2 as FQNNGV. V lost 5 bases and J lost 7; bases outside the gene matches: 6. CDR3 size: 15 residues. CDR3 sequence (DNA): TGTGCCAGCAGCCCCGGGACAGGGAGGAATTCACCCCTCCACTTT. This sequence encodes CASSPGTGRNSPLHF. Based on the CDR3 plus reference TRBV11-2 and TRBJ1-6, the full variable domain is EAGVAQSPRYKIIEKRQSVAFWCNPISGHATLYWYQQILGQGPKLLIQFQNNGVVDDSQLPKDRFSAERLKGVDSTLKIQPAKLEDSAVYLCASSPGTGRNSPLHFGNGTRLTVT.

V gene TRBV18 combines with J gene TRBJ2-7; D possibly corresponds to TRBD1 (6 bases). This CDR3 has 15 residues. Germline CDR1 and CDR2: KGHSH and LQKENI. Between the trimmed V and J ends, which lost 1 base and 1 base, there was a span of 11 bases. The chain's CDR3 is CASSPQPDSSYEQYF. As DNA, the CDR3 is TGTGCCAGCTCACCACAGCCGGACAGTTCCTACGAGCAGTACTTC.

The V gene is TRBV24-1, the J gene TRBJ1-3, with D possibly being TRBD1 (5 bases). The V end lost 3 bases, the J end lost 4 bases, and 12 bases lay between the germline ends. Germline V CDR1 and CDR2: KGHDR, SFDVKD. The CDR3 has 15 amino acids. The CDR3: CATSDPQGSGNTIYF. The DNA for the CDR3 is TGTGCCACCAGTGATCCGCAGGGCTCCGGAAACACCATATATTTT.

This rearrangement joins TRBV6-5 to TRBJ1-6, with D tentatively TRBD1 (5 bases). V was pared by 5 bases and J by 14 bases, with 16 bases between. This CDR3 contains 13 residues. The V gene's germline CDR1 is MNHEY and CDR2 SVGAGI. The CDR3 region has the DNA TGTGCCAGCAGTCCGGGACGGAGGAGGGCCCTCCACTTT. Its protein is CASSPGRRRALHF.

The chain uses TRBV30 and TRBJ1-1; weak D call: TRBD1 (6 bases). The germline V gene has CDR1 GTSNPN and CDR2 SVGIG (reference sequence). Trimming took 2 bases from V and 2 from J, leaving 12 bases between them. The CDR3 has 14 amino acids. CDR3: CAWSPHRENTEAFF. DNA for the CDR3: TGTGCCTGGAGTCCCCACAGGGAAAACACTGAAGCTTTCTTT.

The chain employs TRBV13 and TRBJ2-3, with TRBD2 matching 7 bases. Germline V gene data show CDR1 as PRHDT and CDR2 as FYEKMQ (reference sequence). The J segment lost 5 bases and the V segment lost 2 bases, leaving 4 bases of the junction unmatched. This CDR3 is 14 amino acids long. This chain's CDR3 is CASSLLLAIDTQYF. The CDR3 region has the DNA TGTGCCAGCAGCTTATTACTAGCGATAGATACGCAGTATTTT.

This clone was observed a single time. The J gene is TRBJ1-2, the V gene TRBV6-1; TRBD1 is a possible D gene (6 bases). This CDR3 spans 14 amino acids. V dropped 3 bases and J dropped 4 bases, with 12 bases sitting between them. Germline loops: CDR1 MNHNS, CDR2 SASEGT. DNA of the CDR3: TGTGCCAGCAGTGAGGGGGCCCGGCGCTATGGCTACACCTTC. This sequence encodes CASSEGARRYGYTF.

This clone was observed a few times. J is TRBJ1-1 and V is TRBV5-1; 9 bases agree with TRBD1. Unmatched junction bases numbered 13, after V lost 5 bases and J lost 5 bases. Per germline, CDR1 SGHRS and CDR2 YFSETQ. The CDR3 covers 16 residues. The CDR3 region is CASRQKSGTGMTEAFF. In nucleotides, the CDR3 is TGCGCCAGCAGGCAGAAGTCCGGGACAGGGATGACTGAAGCTTTCTTT. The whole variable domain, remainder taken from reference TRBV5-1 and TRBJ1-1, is KAGVTQTPRYLIKTRGQQVTLSCSPISGHRSVSWYQQTPGQGLQFLFEYFSETQRNKGNFPGRFSGRQFSNSRSEMNVSTLELGDSALYLCASRQKSGTGMTEAFFGQGTRLTVV.

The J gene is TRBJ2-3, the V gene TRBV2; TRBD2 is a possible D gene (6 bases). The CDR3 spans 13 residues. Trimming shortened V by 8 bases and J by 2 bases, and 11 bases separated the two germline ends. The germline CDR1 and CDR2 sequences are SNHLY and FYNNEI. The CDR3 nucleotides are TGTGCCAGCTCGGGACTTCCCACAGATACGCAGTATTTT. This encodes CASSGLPTDTQYF. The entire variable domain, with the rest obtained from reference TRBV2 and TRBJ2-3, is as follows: EPEVTQTPSHQVTQMGQEVILRCVPISNHLYFYWYRQILGQKVEFLVSFYNNEISEKSEIFDDQFSVERPDGSNFTLKIRSTKLEDSAMYFCASSGLPTDTQYFGPGTRLTVL.

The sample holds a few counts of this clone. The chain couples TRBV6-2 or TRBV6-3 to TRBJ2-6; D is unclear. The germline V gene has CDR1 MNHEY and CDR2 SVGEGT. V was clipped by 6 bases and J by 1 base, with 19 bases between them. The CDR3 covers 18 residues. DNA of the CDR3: TGTGCCAGCAGCCCTCGGCAGGCCCAGGTATCTGGGGCCAACGTCCTGACTTTC. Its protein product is CASSPRQAQVSGANVLTF.

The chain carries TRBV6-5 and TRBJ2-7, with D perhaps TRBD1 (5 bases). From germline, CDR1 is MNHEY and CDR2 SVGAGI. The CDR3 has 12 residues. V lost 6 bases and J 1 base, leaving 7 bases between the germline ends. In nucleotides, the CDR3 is TGTGCCAGCAGCCAGGGTTCCTACGAGCAGTACTTC. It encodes CASSQGSYEQYF.

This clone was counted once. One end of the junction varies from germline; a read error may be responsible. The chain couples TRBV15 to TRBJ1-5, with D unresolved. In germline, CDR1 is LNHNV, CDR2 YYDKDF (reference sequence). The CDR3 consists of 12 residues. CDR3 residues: CASSPGNQPQHF. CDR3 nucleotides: TGTGCCTCCAGTCCTGGCAATCAGCCCCAGCATTTT.

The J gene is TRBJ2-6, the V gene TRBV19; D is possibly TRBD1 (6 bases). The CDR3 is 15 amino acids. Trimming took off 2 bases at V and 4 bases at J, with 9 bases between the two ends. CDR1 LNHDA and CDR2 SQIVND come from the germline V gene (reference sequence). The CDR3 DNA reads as TGTGCCAGTAGTATAACAGGGCCAGGGGCCAACGTCCTGACTTTC. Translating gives CASSITGPGANVLTF.

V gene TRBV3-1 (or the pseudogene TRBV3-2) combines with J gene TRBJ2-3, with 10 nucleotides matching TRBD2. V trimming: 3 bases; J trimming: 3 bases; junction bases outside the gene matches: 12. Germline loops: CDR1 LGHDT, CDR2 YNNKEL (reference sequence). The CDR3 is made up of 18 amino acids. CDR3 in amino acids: CASSHPTQRGGLTDTQYF. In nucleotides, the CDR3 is TGTGCCAGCAGCCACCCCACTCAGCGGGGGGGATTAACAGATACGCAGTATTTT.

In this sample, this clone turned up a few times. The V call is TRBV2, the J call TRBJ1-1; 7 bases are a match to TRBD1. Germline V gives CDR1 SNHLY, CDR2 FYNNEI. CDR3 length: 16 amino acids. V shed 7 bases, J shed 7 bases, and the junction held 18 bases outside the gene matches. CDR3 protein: CASKSGLAVRGDEAFF. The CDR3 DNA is TGTGCCAGCAAATCAGGTCTGGCGGTCAGGGGGGATGAAGCTTTCTTT.

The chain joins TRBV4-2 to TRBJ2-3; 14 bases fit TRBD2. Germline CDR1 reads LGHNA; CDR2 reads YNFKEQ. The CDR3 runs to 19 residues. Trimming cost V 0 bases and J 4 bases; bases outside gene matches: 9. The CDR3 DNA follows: TGTGCCAGCAGCCAAGACCTCGGACTAGCGGGGGGCAGGTCAGATACGCAGTATTTT. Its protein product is CASSQDLGLAGGRSDTQYF.